This record concerns one T cell receptor (beta chain) sequence. Germline assignment: CDR1 ENHRY and CDR2 SYGVKD. The CDR3 runs 15 residues. Trimming left V 7 bases short and J 4 bases short, with 16 bases between. RNA transcripts served as the template for amplifying TCR beta CDR3 regions. HTBI primers drove first-round RT-PCR of the TCR CDR3. TCRdb passed the multiplex PCR reads through MiXCR, listing each CDR3 protein once. This table has fewer than 900,000 distinct CDR3 sequences, roughly a sixth appearing once. These data belong to a study of T cells in Graves' hyperthyroidism and ophthalmopathy. The sequencing input was blood. This receptor was identified in a woman between 45 and 65 years old with Graves' hyperthyroidism that later progressed to Graves' ophthalmopathy. The chain recombines TRBV10-3 with TRBJ2-2, with a possible D match to TRBD1 (7 bases). CDR3 DNA: TGTGCCATCACTGGGACAGATAGCGGCACCGGGGAGCTGTTTTTT. This gives the protein CAITGTDSGTGELFF.